These 32 T cell receptor beta chains were all obtained from the same sample, sequenced in a study of cytomegalovirus exposure and HLA in healthy donors. PCR was performed using 60 Vbeta and 13 Jbeta primers. The protocol was immunoSEQ multiplex PCR, while the TCRdb copy is restricted to in-frame clones and leaves out a portion. Seen here are 150,000 to 200,000 clones, 60% to 80% observed once, and the top ten hold roughly 3%. Sequenced material: PBMCs. The receptors were sampled from a female donor in good health and CMV-seronegative.

CDR3 DNA: TGCAGCGTTGAAGAGACAGGGCGAACGGGCATGTTCTTC. Residues: CSVEETGRTGMFF. This chain uses TRBV29-1 with TRBJ2-1; 7 bases fit TRBD1. This CDR3 spans 13 amino acids. CDR1 and CDR2 (germline): SQVTM, ANQGSEA. Germline trimming cut 0 bases from V and 15 bases from J; bases unmatched to any gene: 11.

The chain couples TRBV16 to TRBJ2-1; a weak D match, TRBD1 (5 bases). V was clipped by 4 bases and J by 10 bases, with 14 bases between them. This CDR3 comprises 13 residues. CDR1 is KGHSY and CDR2 is FQNENV in the germline V gene. The DNA for the CDR3 is TGTGCCAGCAGCCGTACAGGCTGGGTCGAGCAGTTCTTC. Its translation is CASSRTGWVEQFF.

This clone was picked up a small number of times. This chain links TRBV6-1 with TRBJ1-5; D unclear. The CDR3 is 14 amino acids. Germline V gene sequence: CDR1 MNHNS, CDR2 SASEGT. Trimming shortened V by 6 bases and J by 0 bases, and 9 bases separated the two germline ends. CDR3: CASSLYPSNQPQHF. The CDR3 DNA is TGTGCCAGCAGCTTATATCCTAGCAATCAGCCCCAGCATTTT.

The chain employs TRBV7-2 and TRBJ2-7; 7 bases are shared with TRBD1. V lost 3 bases to trimming and J lost 6 bases; unmatched junction nucleotides: 5. Germline V CDR1 and CDR2: SGHTA, FQGNSA. The CDR3 spans 13 residues. CDR3 amino acids: CASSFRQGLEQYF. CDR3 bases: TGTGCCAGCAGCTTCAGACAGGGTCTCGAGCAGTACTTC.

The chain is built from TRBV19 and TRBJ2-1; TRBD2 matches at 12 bases. The CDR3 is made up of 15 amino acids. Germline V gene sequence: CDR1 LNHDA, CDR2 SQIVND (reference sequence). V gave up 5 bases and J gave up 7 bases; unmatched junction bases: 6. CDR3 bases: TGTGCCAGTAGTCCTCTAGCGGGGGGGTTGAATGAGCAGTTCTTC. It specifies CASSPLAGGLNEQFF.

V gene TRBV2 combines with J gene TRBJ2-7; perhaps TRBD2 as D (7 bases). This CDR3 comprises 13 residues. With 7 bases removed from V and 4 bases from J, the gap between germline ends came to 14 bases. The V gene's germline CDR1 is SNHLY and CDR2 FYNNEI. The CDR3 reads CASTGGGAYEQYF. In DNA form, the CDR3 reads TGTGCCAGCACCGGTGGGGGGGCTTACGAGCAGTACTTC.

The CDR3 nucleotides are TGTGCCAGCAGCGTAGAAGGCGGACTAGCGGAGACCCAGTACTTC. This translates into CASSVEGGLAETQYF. The V call is TRBV9, the J call TRBJ2-5; TRBD2 matches at 9 bases. The CDR3 runs to 15 residues. The ends lost 0 bases at V and 5 bases at J; junction bases unmatched: 5. Germline loops: CDR1 SGDLS, CDR2 YYNGEE.

The chain couples TRBV18 to TRBJ1-5; TRBD1 might be the D (5 bases). This CDR3 is built from 14 residues. Per the germline V gene, CDR1 is KGHSH and CDR2 is LQKENI. V lost 2 bases to trimming and J lost 6 bases, with 11 bases between them. In DNA form, the CDR3 reads TGTGCCAGCTCACCAGGACAAGAGTCTCAGCCCCAGCATTTT. This codes for CASSPGQESQPQHF.

This clone has just one count. The V and J genes are TRBV18 and TRBJ1-1, with a weak D call TRBD1 (5 bases). Trimming cost V 2 bases and J 1 base, with 14 bases left between them. This CDR3 is 16 amino acids long. Germline V gene data show CDR1 as KGHSH and CDR2 as LQKENI. The DNA for the CDR3 is TGTGCCAGCTCACCAAGGCCGGGGGAGGGGAACACTGAAGCTTTCTTT. Its translation: CASSPRPGEGNTEAFF.

The chain uses TRBV28 and TRBJ1-1; 8 positions agree with TRBD1. With 4 bases clipped from V and 1 base from J, the junction kept 5 bases outside the gene matches. Germline lookup yields CDR1 MDHEN and CDR2 SYDVKM. The CDR3 is 15 residues long. CDR3 DNA sequence: TGTGCCAGCAGTTCGTCCGGGACAGGGAACACTGAAGCTTTCTTT. Translating gives CASSSSGTGNTEAFF.

This chain connects TRBV28 to TRBJ2-2, with a tentative D call TRBD1 (6 bases). Per germline, CDR1 MDHEN and CDR2 SYDVKM. CDR3 size: 14 residues. The ends were cut back, 6 bases at V and 1 base at J, with 9 bases in the middle. The CDR3 region is CASRQGGNTGELFF. The CDR3 nucleotides read TGTGCCAGCAGACAGGGTGGGAACACCGGGGAGCTGTTTTTT.

This chain links TRBV4-1 with TRBJ1-2; D might be TRBD1 (6 bases). The CDR3 has 16 amino acids. Trimming shortened V by 0 bases and J by 5 bases, and 16 bases separated the two germline ends. CDR1 is MGHRA and CDR2 is YSYEKL in the germline V gene. The DNA for the CDR3 is TGCGCCAGCAGCCAAGAACGGGGGGCCGGGGGGTATGGCTACACCTTC. This encodes CASSQERGAGGYGYTF.

The chain recombines TRBV7-2 with TRBJ2-3, with D unclear. The V and J ends lost 1 base and 7 bases respectively, with 6 bases between them. The CDR3 sequence is 12 residues long. Germline values: CDR1 SGHTA, CDR2 FQGNSA. For the CDR3, the DNA is TGTGCCAGCAGCTTAGTCGGTCATACGCAGTATTTT. Protein sequence: CASSLVGHTQYF.

This sequence joins TRBV13 and TRBJ2-7; D perhaps matches TRBD1 (6 bases). The CDR3 spans 14 residues. The ends were cut back, 1 base at V and 6 bases at J, with 13 bases in the middle. The germline CDR1 and CDR2 sequences are PRHDT and FYEKMQ (reference sequence). The CDR3 protein is CASSLEQGYSEQYF. CDR3 in DNA: TGTGCCAGCAGCTTAGAACAGGGCTACTCCGAGCAGTACTTC.

The J gene is TRBJ1-2, the V gene TRBV10-3; D remains unclear. Germline V lookup: CDR1 ENHRY, CDR2 SYGVKD. The V end was cut by 5 bases, the J end by 2 bases, with 12 bases between. CDR3 length equals 14 residues. CDR3 residues: CAISWQRLNYGYTF. CDR3 DNA sequence: TGTGCCATCAGTTGGCAGCGCCTCAACTATGGCTACACCTTC.

The chain joins TRBV28 to TRBJ1-2; D is perhaps TRBD1 (6 bases). The V end lost 5 bases, the J end lost 3 bases, and 16 bases lay between the germline ends. This CDR3 comprises 15 residues. The germline CDR1 and CDR2 sequences are MDHEN and SYDVKM. In DNA, the CDR3 is TGTGCCAGCAGTAAAGGGGGGGATATAGACTATGGCTACACCTTC. Translation gives CASSKGGDIDYGYTF.

A word on this clone: The junction departs from the called germline gene at one end, perhaps through a read error. CDR3 DNA sequence: TGTGCCAGTAGTATAGGGACATCCAATCAGCCCCGGCATTTT. Its translation: CASSIGTSNQPRHF. This chain uses TRBV19 with TRBJ1-5, with D possibly TRBD1 on 5 matching bases. Per the germline V gene, CDR1 is LNHDA and CDR2 is SQIVND (reference sequence). This CDR3 comprises 14 residues.

In regard to this clone: This same CDR3 is encoded by further DNA sequences in the sample. V and J are TRBV27 and TRBJ2-1; 16 nucleotides match TRBD2. The V gene end was trimmed by 6 bases and the J gene end by 7 bases; junction bases not matched to a gene: 3. Germline V gene sequence: CDR1 MNHEY, CDR2 SMNVEV (reference sequence). This CDR3 contains 15 residues. CDR3 DNA: TGTGCCAGCAGCCTGGGACTAGCGGGGGGGAATGAGCAGTTCTTC. Amino acid sequence: CASSLGLAGGNEQFF.

The chain links TRBV5-1 to TRBJ2-5; 8 nucleotides line up with TRBD1. The CDR3 spans 13 residues. Germline V gene data show CDR1 as SGHRS and CDR2 as YFSETQ. V lost 7 bases to trimming and J lost 3 bases; unmatched junction nucleotides: 5. The CDR3 DNA follows: TGCGCCAGCGGATGGGGACAGGAAGAGACCCAGTACTTC. This sequence encodes CASGWGQEETQYF.

This chain uses TRBV6-5 with TRBJ2-7; maybe TRBD1 (6 bases). Trimming stripped 5 bases from V and 5 bases from J, with 16 bases between. The CDR3 contains 14 residues. CDR1 and CDR2 from the germline V gene are MNHEY and SVGAGI. CDR3 bases: TGTGCCAGCAGTCCCCGGACAGAATTGAACGAGCAGTACTTC. It specifies CASSPRTELNEQYF.

This clone appeared a single time. This chain uses TRBV7-8 with TRBJ2-7; TRBD1 matches at 10 bases. This CDR3 spans 16 amino acids. With 3 bases clipped from V and 2 bases from J, the junction kept 7 bases outside the gene matches. Germline-derived CDR1 and CDR2 are SGHVS and FQNEAQ. The CDR3 region has the DNA TGTGCCAGCAGCTTTGAAATGGGACAGGGGACCTACGAGCAGTACTTC. It yields the protein CASSFEMGQGTYEQYF.

This clone was picked up a small number of times. The chain recombines TRBV7-2 with TRBJ1-2, with 9 positions matching TRBD1. The germline V gene has CDR1 SGHTA and CDR2 FQGNSA. The CDR3 consists of 14 residues. V trimming: 6 bases; J trimming: 6 bases; junction bases outside the gene matches: 8. CDR3 residues: CASSSQGARHGYTF. The CDR3 DNA reads as TGTGCCAGCAGTTCACAGGGGGCGAGGCATGGCTACACCTTC. The full variable domain, in which reference TRBV7-2 and TRBJ1-2 provide the parts outside the CDR3, is GAGVSQSPSNKVTEKGKDVELRCDPISGHTALYWYRQSLGQGLEFLIYFQGNSAPDKSGLPSDRFSAERTGGSVSTLTIQRTQQEDSAVYLCASSSQGARHGYTFGSGTRLTVV.

The chain employs TRBV7-3 and TRBJ2-6; 8 bases fit TRBD1. CDR3 length: 16 amino acids. Germline V gene lookup returns CDR1 SGHTA and CDR2 FQGTGA. The ends lost 4 bases at V and 4 bases at J; junction bases unmatched: 6. DNA of the CDR3: TGTGCCAGCAGCTCTTCCCGACAGGGGGGGGCCAACGTCCTGACTTTC. Protein sequence: CASSSSRQGGANVLTF.

This clone was seen only a few times. This sequence joins TRBV28 and TRBJ2-3; 10 nucleotides line up with TRBD1. Germline trimming cut 6 bases from V and 2 bases from J; bases unmatched to any gene: 8. CDR1 is MDHEN and CDR2 is SYDVKM in the germline V gene. The CDR3 runs to 16 residues. The CDR3 bases are TGTGCCAGCAGCTTAGGGACAGGGGCTTTCACAGATACGCAGTATTTT. It specifies CASSLGTGAFTDTQYF.

V and J are TRBV27 and TRBJ1-5, with a tentative D call TRBD1 (5 bases). V was clipped by 0 bases and J by 3 bases, with 9 bases between them. Germline loops: CDR1 MNHEY, CDR2 SMNVEV (reference sequence). The CDR3 loop spans 15 amino acids. Here the CDR3 DNA reads TGTGCCAGCAGTTTATCGTCACAGGCCAATCAGCCCCAGCATTTT. Its translation is CASSLSSQANQPQHF.

The CDR3 DNA is TGTGCCAGCAGCTTTGAGGCAGGGGTGGAGACCCAGTACTTC. Translating it yields CASSFEAGVETQYF. This rearrangement joins TRBV5-4 to TRBJ2-5; possible D gene TRBD1, 6 bases. The CDR3 contains 14 residues. V was pared by 2 bases and J by 5 bases, with 13 bases between. Germline CDR1 and CDR2: SGHNT and YYREEE (reference sequence).

V usage is TRBV5-1 and J usage is TRBJ2-3, with 8 bases lining up with TRBD2. V shed 2 bases and J 3 bases; nucleotides not matched to a gene: 5. Germline values: CDR1 SGHRS, CDR2 YFSETQ. The CDR3 sequence is 15 residues long. The CDR3 loop reads CASSLAGVQTDTQYF. CDR3 DNA sequence: TGCGCCAGCAGCTTAGCGGGAGTTCAGACAGATACGCAGTATTTT.

The chain couples TRBV7-2 to TRBJ1-6; 8 bases match TRBD1. Germline values: CDR1 SGHTA, CDR2 FQGNSA. Losses at the gene ends were 1 base for V and 9 bases for J; bases not matched to a gene: 5. This CDR3 has 15 amino acids. The CDR3 DNA reads TGTGCCAGCAGCTTAGATCCGGACAGGGTTTCACCCCTCCACTTT. It translates to CASSLDPDRVSPLHF.

V is TRBV9 and J is TRBJ2-3; TRBD1 might be the D (5 bases). The CDR3 spans 15 residues. In germline, CDR1 is SGDLS, CDR2 YYNGEE. Trimming left V 3 bases short and J 1 base short, with 12 bases between. CDR3 nucleotide sequence: TGTGCCAGCAGCGCAGGGATCTTGGGCACAGATACGCAGTATTTT. Residues: CASSAGILGTDTQYF.

The rearrangement joins TRBV2 to TRBJ1-1; D ambiguous. Trimming took off 7 bases at V and 0 bases at J, with 12 bases between the two ends. CDR3 size: 14 residues. The germline V gene encodes CDR1 SNHLY and CDR2 FYNNEI. CDR3 residues: CASIQVLMNTEAFF. The CDR3 region has the DNA TGTGCCAGCATCCAGGTACTCATGAACACTGAAGCTTTCTTT.

V usage is TRBV28 and J usage is TRBJ2-2, with 8 bases aligning to TRBD1. Germline lookup yields CDR1 MDHEN and CDR2 SYDVKM. This CDR3 has 16 amino acids. The V and J ends lost 4 bases and 6 bases, in that order; junction bases with no gene match: 10. This chain's CDR3 is CASSYWGRGQAGELFF. The CDR3 DNA follows: TGTGCCAGCAGTTATTGGGGCAGGGGGCAAGCCGGGGAGCTGTTTTTT.

The rearrangement joins TRBV27 to TRBJ2-7; possible D gene TRBD2, 6 bases. From germline, CDR1 is MNHEY and CDR2 SMNVEV (reference sequence). The CDR3 is 17 residues long. Trimming stripped 2 bases from V and 2 bases from J, with 19 bases between. CDR3 region: CASSLIRSGVIPYEQYF. As DNA, the CDR3 is TGTGCCAGCAGTTTAATTCGATCGGGAGTTATCCCCTACGAGCAGTACTTC.